These T cell receptor beta chains were read from a single sample in a study of tumor and adjacent non-tumor tissue in lung cancer. In TCRdb, the multiplex PCR reads were re-called with MiXCR into one record per CDR3 protein. The data show some 73,000 distinct CDR3 sequences, 65% to 85% seen once. The sequenced material came from distant non-tumor lung tissue. These receptors were obtained from a man aged 55 to 69 with non-small cell lung cancer. Each CDR3 is given with its conserved first and last residue. A D gene is named only where the DNA matches it firmly. The size field is filled for only some rows; it gives once, few, many or a size class.

V gene	clone size	CDR3 length	J gene	D gene	CDR3 DNA	CDR3 protein
TRBV11-3	few	15	TRBJ2-7	.	TGTGCCAGTAGCTATCGGATTGGATTAACCTATGAGCAGTACTTC	CASSYRIGLTYEQYF
TRBV11-1	.	15	TRBJ2-1	.	TGTGCCAGCAGGTTAGACGCGGGGATCTACAATGAGCAGTTTTTC	CASRLDAGIYNEQFF
TRBV11-1	.	14	TRBJ1-1	.	TGTGCCAGCAACTTTCTCGCGTGCAACACTGAAGCTTTCTTT	CASNFLACNTEAFF
TRBV12-3/TRBV12-4	.	11	TRBJ1-3	.	TGTGCCAGCAGTTTTGGTAACACCATATATTTT	CASSFGNTIYF
TRBV11-2	once	16	TRBJ1-5	TRBD1	TGTGCCAGCAACAGGGGGGTTTCAAGTAGCAATCAGCCCCAGCATTTT	CASNRGVSSSNQPQHF
TRBV29-1	.	13	TRBJ2-7	.	TGCAGCTTTGGAGGAGGGCGCTCCTACGAGCAGTACTTC	CSFGGGRSYEQYF
TRBV20-1	.	15	TRBJ2-1	TRBD2	TGTAGTGCTAACCCTACTAGCGGGAGGGCCAATGAGCTGTTCTTC	CSANPTSGRANELFF
TRBV6-5	.	15	TRBJ1-4	TRBD1	TGTGCCGGCAGTTACTCGACAGGGATTATTGAAAAACTGTTTTTT	CAGSYSTGIIEKLFF
TRBV4-1	.	17	TRBJ2-3	.	TGCGCCAACAGCCAAGAAAACGGTGGGGCTAGCACAGATACGCAGTATTTT	CANSQENGGASTDTQYF
TRBV29-1	.	16	TRBJ1-1	.	TGCAGCGCCTCCAGGAGCCACGCATCCATGGACACTGAAGCTTTCTTT	CSASRSHASMDTEAFF
TRBV11-2	many	13	TRBJ2-1	.	TGTGCCAGCAGCTTAGATCGGCACAATGAGCAGTTCTTC	CASSLDRHNEQFF
TRBV11-1	.	15	TRBJ1-4	.	TGTACCATCAGTGGTGGTTCCTCCCGAGGTGAAAAACTGTTTTTT	CTISGGSSRGEKLFF
TRBV4-3	.	16	TRBJ2-3	.	TGCGCCAACAGTCAAGATAGAGCGGGTACCACAGGTACGCAGTATTTT	CANSQDRAGTTGTQYF